Below, 24 T cell receptor beta chains from the same sample are listed, as sequenced in a study of blood T cell repertoires in COVID-19. Repertoires were generated with immunoSEQ multiplex PCR, while TCRdb's copy carries only in-frame clones and drops some. The sample lists 200,000 to 250,000 clones; 85% were seen once. The sample consisted of peripheral blood. The receptors were gathered from a woman in her 70s with COVID-19, enrolled during active disease.

This chain joins TRBV19 and TRBJ2-1; the match to TRBD1 covers 12 bases. The length of the CDR3 is 15 residues. Losses at the gene ends were 6 bases for V and 5 bases for J; bases not matched to a gene: 5. CDR1 and CDR2 from the germline V gene are LNHDA and SQIVND (reference sequence). The CDR3 reads CASRPGQGADNEQFF. As DNA, the CDR3 is TGTGCCAGTAGGCCGGGACAGGGGGCCGACAATGAGCAGTTCTTC.

The chain recombines TRBV29-1 with TRBJ2-7; 11 bases are a match to TRBD1. Germline V gene data show CDR1 as SQVTM and CDR2 as ANQGSEA. The CDR3 totals 14 residues. The CDR3 bases are TGCAGTAACCATCGGGACAGGGGGTGCTACGAGCAGTACTTC. Protein product: CSNHRDRGCYEQYF.

This clone has more than one count but fewer than ten. The V and J genes are TRBV4-2 and TRBJ1-1; 7 positions match TRBD1. Losses at the gene ends were 1 base for V and 1 base for J; bases not matched to a gene: 3. CDR1 is LGHNA, CDR2 YNFKEQ, per germline. The length of the CDR3 is 15 residues. The CDR3 region is CASSQAWTGNTEAFF. Here the CDR3 DNA reads TGTGCCAGCAGCCAAGCTTGGACAGGGAACACTGAAGCTTTCTTT.

The chain uses TRBV18 and TRBJ2-2, with D perhaps matching TRBD1 (6 bases). The ends were cut back, 2 bases at V and 1 base at J, with 11 bases in the middle. Germline lookup yields CDR1 KGHSH and CDR2 LQKENI. The CDR3 consists of 16 residues. Written as DNA, the CDR3 is TGTGCCAGCTCACCAAGCAGGGGAGAGAACACCGGGGAGCTGTTTTTT. Protein: CASSPSRGENTGELFF.

The rearrangement joins TRBV29-1 to TRBJ1-2; weak D call: TRBD1 (5 bases). This CDR3 region has 13 residues. The V and J ends lost 6 bases and 4 bases respectively, with 15 bases between them. From germline, CDR1 is SQVTM and CDR2 ANQGSEA. The CDR3 nucleotides are TGCAGCGTCGCAAATGACAGAAGCTATGGCTACACCTTC. Residues: CSVANDRSYGYTF.

This chain's CDR3 is CASSPGTATYEQYF. In DNA form, the CDR3 reads TGTGCCAGCAGCCCCGGGACAGCAACCTACGAGCAGTACTTC. The V call is TRBV5-4, the J call TRBJ2-7; 7 bases agree with TRBD1. V shed 4 bases and J 2 bases; nucleotides not matched to a gene: 6. CDR3 length: 14 residues. From germline, CDR1 is SGHNT and CDR2 YYREEE (reference sequence).

The chain is built from TRBV2 and TRBJ2-5; TRBD2 aligns across 7 bases. The germline V gene has CDR1 SNHLY and CDR2 FYNNEI. V shed 5 bases and J 5 bases; nucleotides not matched to a gene: 2. CDR3 length: 12 amino acids. CDR3 DNA: TGTGCCAGCAGTTGGGACTACGAGACCCAGTACTTC. It codes for CASSWDYETQYF.

The chain joins TRBV2 to TRBJ2-2; D might be TRBD1 (7 bases). This CDR3 spans 16 amino acids. V gave up 5 bases and J gave up 3 bases, with 16 bases separating them. Germline values: CDR1 SNHLY, CDR2 FYNNEI. The CDR3 DNA is TGTGCCAGCAGTTTCAACAGGGGAGGTCACACCGGGGAGCTGTTTTTT. Residues: CASSFNRGGHTGELFF.

DNA of the CDR3: TGTGCCAGCAGCTTAACGGTCGCACCGGAGACCCAGTACTTC. As protein: CASSLTVAPETQYF. The V call is TRBV7-2, the J call TRBJ2-5; D is uncertain. The germline CDR1 and CDR2 sequences are SGHTA and FQGNSA. V lost 2 bases and J 5 bases, leaving 12 bases between the germline ends. This CDR3 is 14 amino acids long.

Only one count was recorded for this clone. V and J are TRBV7-2 and TRBJ2-3; a possible D gene is TRBD1 (6 bases). This CDR3 is 15 amino acids long. Germline lookup yields CDR1 SGHTA and CDR2 FQGNSA. The V gene lost 2 bases and the J gene lost 2 bases, with 11 bases spanning the gap. The DNA of the CDR3 is TGTGCCAGCAGCTTAAGCCAGGGGCCCACAGATACGCAGTATTTT. Translation gives CASSLSQGPTDTQYF.

This rearrangement joins TRBV19 to TRBJ1-1; TRBD1 might be the D (6 bases). Germline V CDR1 and CDR2: LNHDA, SQIVND (reference sequence). Trimming removed 5 bases from V and 4 bases from J, with 11 bases in between. This CDR3 has 13 residues. CDR3: CASSPRGGTEAFF. CDR3 DNA sequence: TGTGCCAGTAGTCCGAGAGGGGGCACTGAAGCTTTCTTT.

The sample holds a few counts of this clone. The CDR3 spells CASSQEAEQYF. CDR3 sequence (DNA): TGTGCCAGCAGCCAAGAGGCCGAGCAGTACTTC. The rearrangement links TRBV14 to TRBJ2-7; D ambiguous. V shed 0 bases and J shed 6 bases, with 3 bases lying between them. Germline assignment: CDR1 SGHDN and CDR2 FVKESK. This CDR3 region has 11 residues.

This clone showed up just a few times. The rearrangement uses TRBV7-2 and TRBJ2-4; weak D call: TRBD1 (5 bases). CDR1 SGHTA and CDR2 FQGNSA come from the germline V gene. V lost 6 bases and J 5 bases, leaving 14 bases between the germline ends. The CDR3 runs to 14 residues. CDR3 region: CASSKGREENIQYF. CDR3 in DNA: TGTGCCAGCAGTAAGGGGCGAGAGGAAAACATTCAGTACTTC.

J is TRBJ2-3 and V is TRBV7-9, with 8 bases that match TRBD1. The CDR3 loop spans 17 amino acids. Germline loops: CDR1 SEHNR, CDR2 FQNEAQ (reference sequence). V gave up 1 base and J gave up 3 bases; unmatched junction bases: 9. The DNA of the CDR3 is TGTGCCAGCAGCTTAGTGGGTCCTCGACAGGGGACAGATACGCAGTATTTT. It yields the protein CASSLVGPRQGTDTQYF.

The V gene is TRBV10-3, the J gene TRBJ1-2, with D hard to call. This CDR3 is built from 13 residues. Trimming left V 2 bases short and J 4 bases short, with 8 bases between. Germline V gives CDR1 ENHRY, CDR2 SYGVKD. The CDR3 DNA is TGTGCCATCAGTGAGGGGCTCACCTATGGCTACACCTTC. It codes for CAISEGLTYGYTF.

The J gene is TRBJ1-1, the V gene TRBV6-6; D may be TRBD1 (5 bases). CDR1 and CDR2 (germline): MNHNY, SVGAGI (reference sequence). Trimming took off 0 bases at V and 6 bases at J, with 8 bases between the two ends. The CDR3 runs 13 residues. The CDR3 DNA sequence: TGTGCCAGCAGTTACTCTACAGGCTCTGAAGCTTTCTTT. It encodes CASSYSTGSEAFF.

The chain carries TRBV7-3 and TRBJ1-2; D might be TRBD1 (6 bases). The V gene's germline CDR1 is SGHTA and CDR2 FQGTGA. The CDR3 contains 14 residues. Trimming shortened V by 2 bases and J by 4 bases, and 11 bases separated the two germline ends. CDR3 amino acids: CASSLDGGGYGYTF. The CDR3 DNA follows: TGTGCCAGCAGCTTAGATGGGGGCGGCTATGGCTACACCTTC. Combining the CDR3 with reference TRBV7-3 and TRBJ1-2 gives the whole variable domain GAGVSQTPSNKVTEKGKYVELRCDPISGHTALYWYRQSLGQGPEFLIYFQGTGAADDSGLPNDRFFAVRPEGSVSTLKIQRTERGDSAVYLCASSLDGGGYGYTFGSGTRLTVV.

This clone was seen only a few times. The chain recombines TRBV7-2 with TRBJ1-1; D uncertain. The length of the CDR3 is 13 residues. Between the trimmed V and J ends, which lost 5 bases and 10 bases, there was a span of 17 bases. Germline V lookup: CDR1 SGHTA, CDR2 FQGNSA. The CDR3 spells CASSPDQRSPAFF. In DNA, the CDR3 is TGTGCCAGCAGCCCCGATCAGCGGAGCCCAGCTTTCTTT.

V is TRBV5-5 and J is TRBJ1-3; perhaps TRBD1 as D (5 bases). This CDR3 spans 14 amino acids. CDR1 and CDR2 (germline): SGHKS, YYEKEE (reference sequence). Trimming shortened V by 0 bases and J by 4 bases, and 8 bases separated the two germline ends. CDR3: CASSLAAGGNTIYF. DNA of the CDR3: TGTGCCAGCAGCTTGGCGGCAGGGGGAAACACCATATATTTT.

The rearrangement uses TRBV7-2 and TRBJ1-2; 9 nucleotides line up with TRBD1. This CDR3 has 16 residues. With 2 bases clipped from V and 1 base from J, the junction kept 5 bases outside the gene matches. Looked up from germline, CDR1 is SGHTA and CDR2 is FQGNSA. The DNA of the CDR3 is TGTGCCAGCAGCTTAAGTGGGACAGGGATTAACTATGGCTACACCTTC. It translates to CASSLSGTGINYGYTF. Full variable domain (rest looked up from reference TRBV7-2 and TRBJ1-2): GAGVSQSPSNKVTEKGKDVELRCDPISGHTALYWYRQSLGQGLEFLIYFQGNSAPDKSGLPSDRFSAERTGGSVSTLTIQRTQQEDSAVYLCASSLSGTGINYGYTFGSGTRLTVV.

The chain employs TRBV5-1 and TRBJ2-5; 11 bases are shared with TRBD2. Trimming removed 5 bases from V and 4 bases from J; junction bases left unmatched: 13. Germline CDR1 and CDR2: SGHRS and YFSETQ. CDR3 size: 17 residues. The CDR3 region has the DNA TGCGCCAGCAGGATGTTGGATAGCGGGGGGGCCCCAGAGACCCAGTACTTC. It encodes CASRMLDSGGAPETQYF. The full variable domain, completed using reference TRBV5-1 and TRBJ2-5, is KAGVTQTPRYLIKTRGQQVTLSCSPISGHRSVSWYQQTPGQGLQFLFEYFSETQRNKGNFPGRFSGRQFSNSRSEMNVSTLELGDSALYLCASRMLDSGGAPETQYFGPGTRLLVL.

This chain connects TRBV5-1 to TRBJ1-2; the D gene is possibly TRBD1 (6 bases). The CDR3 is 14 amino acids. V lost 1 base and J 4 bases, leaving 11 bases between the germline ends. From germline, CDR1 is SGHRS and CDR2 YFSETQ. The CDR3 reads CASSLTGQGYGYTF. CDR3 bases: TGCGCCAGCAGCTTGACAGGGCAGGGCTATGGCTACACCTTC.

The gene calls are TRBV27 and TRBJ1-1; possibly TRBD1 for D (5 bases). Germline CDR1 is MNHEY and CDR2 is SMNVEV (reference sequence). The CDR3 spans 15 residues. Deletions cut 5 bases from V and 0 bases from J, with 13 bases between. The CDR3 region is CASSTWGSLNTEAFF. The CDR3 DNA reads as TGTGCCAGCAGTACTTGGGGCAGCCTGAACACTGAAGCTTTCTTT.

The CDR3, as DNA: TGTGCCAGCAAGTTAGGGCTAGCGGGGGAAGATGAGCAGTTCTTC. Encoded protein: CASKLGLAGEDEQFF. This chain joins TRBV2 and TRBJ2-1, with 10 bases aligning to TRBD2. The CDR3 runs to 15 residues. With 7 bases clipped from V and 8 bases from J, the junction kept 11 bases outside the gene matches. Per the germline V gene, CDR1 is SNHLY and CDR2 is FYNNEI.